This T cell receptor (beta chain) was captured by sequencing in a study of blood T cell repertoires in COVID-19 (dated by TCRdb to 2020 to 2021). As for the study more broadly: Samples from collaborators originated in the United States, Italy and Spain and spanned both the acute and convalescent phases of COVID-19. Samples came from the ongoing ImmuneRACE study (first 160 participants) plus 1,254 subjects from 6 global collaborators. Where HLA class I and class II types were available, the types were taken from metadata supplied by the sample provider, not from assay-based typing. Deeply sampled blood TCRbeta repertoires from subjects exposed to, actively infected with, or recovered from COVID-19 were included in the dataset. The repertoires were made available in a free public database intended to serve as a resource for research on the immune response to SARS-CoV-2. The material from the prospective study consisted of cDNA or gDNA derived from T cells, B-cell-depleted T cells, or PBMCs. Nearly every sample came with metadata listing a de-identified subject ID, COVID-19 status, age in years and sex.

CDR1 and CDR2 are read off the germline V gene (reference sequence) as SGHNT and YYREEE. The junction shows trimming of 0 bases on V and 6 bases on J, plus 10 bases between the germline ends. The CDR3 starts with the cysteine, ends with the phenylalanine, and has 14 residues. Only the CDR3 DNA is retained, 42 bases long and in frame from the first base. TCRbeta CDR3 regions were amplified from genomic DNA using the immunoSEQ Assay, a bias-controlled multiplex PCR. The paper's data handling went like this. The number of nucleated cells in each sample was estimated from the amplification of reference gene primers within the assay. To quantify the absolute abundance of each unique TCRbeta CDR3 rearrangement, sequence reads were collapsed and filtered. For each sample, productive Simpson clonality was calculated as the square root of Simpson's diversity index over productive rearrangements. What TCRdb holds here is the immuneACCESS table cut down to in-frame rearrangements. Part of the clones is not present; checked against another copy, under half of the missing clones reflect an unresolved V gene, and the others are unexplained. Clone size and the V and J calls come from that table; the DNA yielded D and trimming. Here the sample has about 230,000 clones; roughly 83% occur a single time. Together, the top ten hold 25% to 35% of the sample.

Whole blood was collected in K2EDTA tubes by collaborating institutions according to the institutions' own protocols. For TCRbeta analysis, collaborators shipped samples as frozen whole blood, isolated PBMCs, or DNA extracted from either of those sample types. Broad study findings and their caveats: How much clinical and demographic metadata was included differed by source and by participant, and the metadata was provided uncurated.

With respect to this clone: Its recognized antigen is unknown. The input lacks base qualities; no much larger clone sits a single base away.

The sequenced sample was peripheral blood. The chain employs TRBV5-4 and TRBJ1-5, with no reliable assignment of the D segment. This TCR was recovered from a man aged 35-49 years with acute or convalescent COVID-19. The CDR3: CASSLDPVAQPQHF. Read as DNA, the sequence is TGTGCCAGCAGCTTGGACCCGGTAGCTCAGCCCCAGCATTTT.